Shown below are 18 T cell receptor beta chains from a single sample sequenced in a study of shared clonotypes between healthy human individuals. Only in-frame clones appear in the TCRdb table, and some are missing; sequencing was by immunoSEQ multiplex PCR. The sample carries around 1.5 million clones, around 98% recorded once. The material sequenced was naive CD4+ T cells sorted from blood. Subset given: CD45RA+ positively selected. These receptors were collected from a man aged 25-40 years in good health.

Turning to this clone: The same CDR3 also results from other DNA sequences found in this sample. This chain links TRBV14 with TRBJ2-5, with D possibly TRBD1 on 6 matching bases. Trimming cost V 0 bases and J 4 bases, with 9 bases left between them. CDR3 length: 14 residues. Germline-derived CDR1 and CDR2 are SGHDN and FVKESK. CDR3 residues: CASSQDLGGETQYF. CDR3 in DNA: TGTGCCAGCAGCCAAGATCTAGGGGGAGAGACCCAGTACTTC.

The CDR3 region is CASSTLGATNEQYF. The DNA for the CDR3 is TGTGCCAGCAGCACCTTAGGAGCTACTAACGAGCAGTACTTC. The chain is built from TRBV28 and TRBJ2-7; D is undetermined. Germline assignment: CDR1 MDHEN and CDR2 SYDVKM. V was trimmed by 6 bases and J by 5 bases, leaving 17 bases between them. This CDR3 region has 14 residues.

The chain is built from TRBV6-4 and TRBJ2-3; 11 nucleotides line up with TRBD1. Germline V gene sequence: CDR1 MRHNA, CDR2 SNTAGT. V gave up 4 bases and J gave up 4 bases; unmatched junction bases: 1. The CDR3 length is 14 residues. This chain's CDR3 is CASSGTGGADTQYF. In nucleotides, the CDR3 is TGTGCCAGCAGTGGGACAGGGGGCGCAGATACGCAGTATTTT.

About this clone itself: This same CDR3 is encoded by further DNA sequences in the sample. CDR3 loop: CATSRDRPYEQYF. Written as DNA, the CDR3 is TGTGCCACCAGCAGAGATAGACCTTACGAGCAGTACTTC. The rearrangement joins TRBV15 to TRBJ2-7; no definite D call. This CDR3 is built from 13 residues. V lost 0 bases to trimming and J lost 4 bases, with 7 bases between them. Germline V gives CDR1 LNHNV, CDR2 YYDKDF (reference sequence).

The count of this clone is one. The genes are TRBV7-3 and TRBJ2-7; the match to TRBD2 covers 14 bases. This CDR3 has 19 amino acids. Germline CDR1 and CDR2: SGHTA and FQGTGA. Germline trimming cut 4 bases from V and 0 bases from J; bases unmatched to any gene: 11. The CDR3, as DNA: TGTGCCAGCAGCTCGCCGGGACTAGCGGGAGATTGGAGCTCCTACGAGCAGTACTTC. Protein product: CASSSPGLAGDWSSYEQYF.

V and J are TRBV28 and TRBJ2-7, with 9 bases lining up with TRBD2. Germline CDR1 and CDR2: MDHEN and SYDVKM. The junction had 14 bases not matched to a gene; V was cut back by 5 bases and J by 3 bases. The CDR3 runs 17 residues. This CDR3 reads CASSDPRRASGIYEQYF. The CDR3 DNA follows: TGTGCCAGCAGTGACCCTCGGCGGGCTAGCGGGATCTACGAGCAGTACTTC.

The chain carries TRBV18 and TRBJ2-2, with 8 bases identical to TRBD2. CDR3 size: 15 residues. V shed 6 bases, J shed 2 bases, and the junction held 5 bases outside the gene matches. Germline V gene data show CDR1 as KGHSH and CDR2 as LQKENI. The CDR3, as DNA: TGTGCCAGCTCCGAGACTAGCGTAAACACCGGGGAGCTGTTTTTT. Protein product: CASSETSVNTGELFF.

The chain is built from TRBV5-1 and TRBJ2-7; D perhaps matches TRBD2 (5 bases). Trimming removed 4 bases at V and 3 bases at J, with 14 bases between. Germline V lookup: CDR1 SGHRS, CDR2 YFSETQ. The CDR3 sequence is 14 residues long. The CDR3 nucleotides are TGCGCCAGCAGCATCGACGGGAACGACTACGAGCAGTACTTC. It is translated as CASSIDGNDYEQYF.

The chain employs TRBV11-2 and TRBJ2-3; D perhaps matches TRBD2 (6 bases). There are 16 residues in the CDR3. Trimming stripped 1 base from V and 4 bases from J, with 15 bases between. Germline V gene lookup returns CDR1 SGHAT and CDR2 FQNNGV. The CDR3: CASSLVSGAPPDTQYF. The CDR3 DNA is TGTGCCAGCAGCTTAGTGTCGGGAGCCCCCCCAGATACGCAGTATTTT.

The V and J genes are TRBV2 and TRBJ2-5; D ambiguous. The CDR3 totals 14 residues. Germline values: CDR1 SNHLY, CDR2 FYNNEI. V dropped 7 bases and J dropped 4 bases, with 16 bases sitting between them. CDR3: CASTWWTGLETQYF. CDR3 DNA sequence: TGTGCCAGCACCTGGTGGACGGGCCTAGAGACCCAGTACTTC.

This clone was recorded only once. The chain joins TRBV18 to TRBJ2-1, with TRBD1 identical over 8 bases. The CDR3 has 16 amino acids. CDR1 KGHSH and CDR2 LQKENI come from the germline V gene. V shed 3 bases and J 4 bases; nucleotides not matched to a gene: 8. The CDR3 is CASSPGQVGIYNEQFF. DNA of the CDR3: TGTGCCAGCTCACCGGGACAGGTGGGGATTTACAATGAGCAGTTCTTC.

This chain joins TRBV7-8 and TRBJ2-7, with 7 bases matching TRBD2. Trimming cost V 0 bases and J 0 bases; bases outside gene matches: 5. This CDR3 has 16 amino acids. Germline CDR1 is SGHVS and CDR2 is FQNEAQ. CDR3 sequence reads: CASSLAVASGSYEQYF. The CDR3 bases are TGTGCCAGCAGCTTAGCGGTGGCTAGCGGCTCCTACGAGCAGTACTTC.

V is TRBV5-5 and J is TRBJ2-1; D remains ambiguous. The V end was cut by 0 bases, the J end by 10 bases, with 11 bases between. Germline V gene lookup returns CDR1 SGHKS and CDR2 YYEKEE (reference sequence). The CDR3 length is 13 residues. CDR3 region: CASSLGPVGEQFF. The CDR3, as DNA: TGTGCCAGCAGCTTGGGGCCAGTAGGCGAGCAGTTCTTC.

This clone was detected only once. The chain couples TRBV18 to TRBJ1-5; perhaps TRBD1 as D (5 bases). V dropped 3 bases and J dropped 3 bases, with 18 bases sitting between them. Per the germline V gene, CDR1 is KGHSH and CDR2 is LQKENI. This CDR3 has 17 residues. CDR3 sequence: CASSPRPRQQLNQPQHF. The DNA of the CDR3 is TGTGCCAGCTCACCTCGTCCAAGACAGCAACTCAATCAGCCCCAGCATTTT. Full variable domain (missing parts from reference TRBV18 and TRBJ1-5): NAGVMQNPRHLVRRRGQEARLRCSPMKGHSHVYWYRQLPEEGLKFMVYLQKENIIDESGMPKERFSAEFPKEGPSILRIQQVVRGDSAAYFCASSPRPRQQLNQPQHFGDGTRLSIL.

The V call is TRBV15, the J call TRBJ2-7; no reliable D call. Trimming pared 3 bases from V and 2 bases from J, leaving 5 bases between. Germline V gene lookup returns CDR1 LNHNV and CDR2 YYDKDF (reference sequence). The CDR3 totals 12 residues. The CDR3 reads CATSSGAYEQYF. DNA for the CDR3: TGTGCCACCAGCAGTGGTGCCTACGAGCAGTACTTC.

CDR3 nucleotides: TGTGCCAGCAGCCTCATACTAGCGGGTACTCCCCGCACAGATACGCAGTATTTT. This encodes CASSLILAGTPRTDTQYF. V gene TRBV2 combines with J gene TRBJ2-3, with TRBD2 matching 9 bases. Per the germline V gene, CDR1 is SNHLY and CDR2 is FYNNEI. Germline trimming cut 6 bases from V and 1 base from J; bases unmatched to any gene: 14. The CDR3 consists of 18 residues.

The gene calls are TRBV18 and TRBJ2-7; a possible D gene is TRBD2 (6 bases). Germline CDR1 reads KGHSH; CDR2 reads LQKENI. The CDR3 extends over 17 amino acids. V lost 1 base and J 5 bases, leaving 21 bases between the germline ends. The CDR3 loop is CASSPLEGSMSTDEQYF. DNA for the CDR3: TGTGCCAGCTCACCACTGGAGGGCTCGATGTCCACCGACGAGCAGTACTTC.

The V and J genes are TRBV9 and TRBJ2-5, with a possible D match to TRBD1 (5 bases). In germline, CDR1 is SGDLS, CDR2 YYNGEE. CDR3 length equals 15 residues. The V end lost 3 bases, the J end lost 2 bases, and 14 bases lay between the germline ends. The CDR3 DNA is TGTGCCAGCAGCGAGGGCCTACAGGTACAAGAGACCCAGTACTTC. Its translation is CASSEGLQVQETQYF.